This T cell receptor (beta chain) emerged from a study of blood T cells in healthy people across ages. Concerning this clonotype itself: Its specificity is not known.

The length of the CDR3 is 17 residues. Germline V gene lookup returns CDR1 SGHRS and CDR2 YFSETQ. After removal of 3 bases from V and 4 bases from J, the junction contained 12 bases not matched to a gene. Russia was home to the donors, healthy Caucasian individuals aged about 6 to 90. Study conclusions and caveats: With age, beta diversity per million T cells declined roughly linearly, significantly by approximately 40. Estimates drawn from one million T cells were deemed to understate diversity.

The use of a sample-barcoded 5' primer and a J-beta primer mix characterized a second PCR of about 7 to 12 cycles. The authors tagged each cDNA molecule using a template-switch adaptor with 12 random nucleotides. Each CDR3 protein gets one entry after TCRdb re-called the 5' RACE reads with MiXCR. The repertoire includes 650,000 to 800,000 distinct CDR3 sequences, roughly half of them detected once, and roughly 13% sits in the top ten. The TCR comes from an elderly woman in good health. The chain has TRBV5-1 and TRBJ1-4; 7 bases are a match to TRBD1. What was sequenced was blood. The CDR3 DNA is TGCGCCAGCAGCTCGGGGGACAGCCACCGGGGTAATGAAAAACTGTTTTTT. It specifies CASSSGDSHRGNEKLFF. The entire variable domain, with the rest obtained from reference TRBV5-1 and TRBJ1-4, is as follows: KAGVTQTPRYLIKTRGQQVTLSCSPISGHRSVSWYQQTPGQGLQFLFEYFSETQRNKGNFPGRFSGRQFSNSRSEMNVSTLELGDSALYLCASSSGDSHRGNEKLFFGSGTQLSVL.